This T cell receptor beta chain was sequenced during a study of T cell responses to AZD1222 COVID-19 vaccine. Method: immunoSEQ multiplex PCR; TCRdb's copy keeps in-frame clones and lacks some. This sample has under 150,000 clones, with approximately 90% found just once. CDR3 length equals 11 residues. V lost 5 bases, J lost 2 bases, and 3 bases lay in between. Germline assignment: CDR1 MDHEN and CDR2 SYDVKM. The receptor was isolated from an adult in good health. The sequencing used peripheral blood, collected on day 0 of AZD1222 vaccination. The rearrangement uses TRBV28 and TRBJ2-5; D is undetermined. The CDR3 loop reads CASSPQETQYF. CDR3 in DNA: TGTGCCAGCAGTCCTCAAGAGACCCAGTACTTC.